These 2 T cell receptor beta chains were sequenced from one sample in a study of yellow fever vaccine responses in identical twins. MiXCR, applied by TCRdb to the RT-PCR reads, yields one record per CDR3 protein. The sample includes some 14,000 distinct CDR3 sequences, around 84% of them seen just once. The input for sequencing was T cells from blood (PBMCs), unsorted or a sorted subset (not recorded which), taken before or after yellow fever vaccination (not recorded which). The source is a woman younger than 35 who received the yellow fever vaccine.

The V call is TRBV4-1, the J call TRBJ1-5; D not certain. Germline V gene lookup returns CDR1 MGHRA and CDR2 YSYEKL. This CDR3 comprises 15 residues. Trimming stripped 1 base from V and 6 bases from J, with 13 bases between. The CDR3 sequence: CASSQGPLRVQPQHF. CDR3 in DNA: TGCGCCAGCAGCCAAGGCCCCCTGAGGGTTCAGCCCCAGCATTTT.

V gene TRBV10-3 combines with J gene TRBJ2-7, with 7 bases that match TRBD1. CDR1 and CDR2 (germline): ENHRY, SYGVKD. This CDR3 comprises 14 residues. Germline trimming cut 8 bases from V and 0 bases from J; bases unmatched to any gene: 7. The CDR3 sequence is CAIRDSESSYEQYV. The CDR3 coding sequence is TGTGCCATCCGGGACAGCGAAAGCTCCTACGAGCAGTACGTC.